These T cell receptor beta chains were read from a single sample in a study of T cell repertoires in cytomegalovirus infection. TCRdb re-derived calls from the reads in MiXCR, one entry per CDR3 protein. Of a few hundred thousand distinct CDR3 sequences listed, around 13% were seen once; the top ten hold 7.5% to 10%. Sequences were obtained from PBMCs. Receptors were obtained from a human donor in good health (CMV status not recorded). Some clones in this sample may be carry-over from other donors' samples. Both conserved end residues are part of each CDR3. A D gene is named only where the DNA matches it firmly. Clone size is given for some rows only: seen once, a few or many times, or a class if the clone is expanded.

cdr3_nt | cdr3_aa | j_call | clone_size | d_call | v_call
TGCAGTGCTAATGTGGGGGCTAATGAAAAACTGTTTTTT | CSANVGANEKLFF | TRBJ1-4 | . | . | TRBV20-1
TGTGCCAGCAGCTCCGATTGGTATTCCTACGAGCAGTACTTC | CASSSDWYSYEQYF | TRBJ2-7 | many | . | TRBV7-9
TGTGCCAGCAGCTTAGAGCCGTTTAGCTCCTACAATGAGCAGTTCTTC | CASSLEPFSSYNEQFF | TRBJ2-1 | . | . | TRBV7-3
TGCGCCAGCAGGCCGGCGGGTGGTTACGAGCAGTACTTC | CASRPAGGYEQYF | TRBJ2-7 | . | . | TRBV5-1
TGTGCCAGTAGTATAAGCCCCGCCGGGGAGCTGTTTTTT | CASSISPAGELFF | TRBJ2-2 | few | . | TRBV19
TGCAGTGCTATAGGGACTAGCGGGGGGTCGGGACAAGAGACCCAGTACTTC | CSAIGTSGGSGQETQYF | TRBJ2-5 | many | TRBD2 | TRBV20-1
TGCGCCAGCAGCCAAGAATCCCTGACGAAAAGGGCGGTTTACGAGCAGTACTTC | CASSQESLTKRAVYEQYF | TRBJ2-7 | few | . | TRBV4-3
TGTGCCAGCAGCCAAAACCCCAAGAGGGCGCAGTATTTT | CASSQNPKRAQYF | TRBJ2-3 | . | . | TRBV4-2
TGTGCCAGCAGTCCTGTACAAGGGTCGGGGGCCAACGTCCTGACTTTC | CASSPVQGSGANVLTF | TRBJ2-6 | . | . | TRBV6-2/TRBV6-3
TGTGCCAGCAGTCTCATGGTTAATGTCGGAAACACTGAAGCTTTCTTT | CASSLMVNVGNTEAFF | TRBJ1-1 | few | . | TRBV28
TGTGCCAGCAGTTTCCGGTCGGGTAGTAATCAGCCCCAGCATTTT | CASSFRSGSNQPQHF | TRBJ1-5 | many | . | TRBV6-2/TRBV6-3
TGTGCCAGCACTCAAAGGAGGGGTAGACTCGGGGGACAGGGTGGCGAGCAGTACTTC | CASTQRRGRLGGQGGEQYF | TRBJ2-7 | many | TRBD1 | TRBV28
TGTGCCAGCAGTACCCCCCCAGGAACTGAAGCTTTCTTT | CASSTPPGTEAFF | TRBJ1-1 | many | . | TRBV6-2/TRBV6-3
TGTGCCAGCTTGATTAGTGAGACCCAGTACTTC | CASLISETQYF | TRBJ2-5 | . | . | TRBV12-3/TRBV12-4
TGCGCCAGCAGCTTGACACAGGACCTAACTAATGAAAAACTGTTTTTT | CASSLTQDLTNEKLFF | TRBJ1-4 | . | . | TRBV5-1
TGCAGTGCTAGAGATTCTCGGCGGGGGGGCACAGATACGCAGTATTTT | CSARDSRRGGTDTQYF | TRBJ2-3 | . | TRBD2 | TRBV20-1
TGTGCCAGCAGCTTGAGGGGGGGGGGCCGAGAGACCCAGTACTTC | CASSLRGGGRETQYF | TRBJ2-5 | many | . | TRBV7-2
TGCGCCAGCAGTATCCAGGGGGGAGAAGCTTTCTTT | CASSIQGGEAFF | TRBJ1-1 | . | TRBD1 | TRBV5-1
TGCAGTACTTCTCGGACAGGGGCCTCCCCGACTTATGGCTACACCTTC | CSTSRTGASPTYGYTF | TRBJ1-2 | few | TRBD1 | TRBV20-1
TGTGCCAGCAGCCCAGACAGTTTC | CASSPDSF | TRBJ2-7 | few | . | TRBV7-6
TGCAGCGTCACCCGCGACAGGGGAAAACAAGAGACCCAGTACTTC | CSVTRDRGKQETQYF | TRBJ2-5 | few | TRBD1 | TRBV29-1
TGTGCCAGCTCACCACTGAAAAGGGATCGAGGCACAGATACGCAGTATTTT | CASSPLKRDRGTDTQYF | TRBJ2-3 | . | . | TRBV18
TGTGCCAGCAGCTTGAGGACAGGGATCTACGAGCAGTACTTC | CASSLRTGIYEQYF | TRBJ2-7 | many | TRBD1 | TRBV7-6
TGTGCCAGCAGTCCCCGGACAGGGAACCTGTATAATTCACCCCTCCACTTT | CASSPRTGNLYNSPLHF | TRBJ1-6 | many | TRBD1 | TRBV25-1
TGCAGTGCTAGAACATGGACTAGCGGGATTTACGAGCAGTACTTC | CSARTWTSGIYEQYF | TRBJ2-7 | . | TRBD2 | TRBV20-1
TGTGCCAGCAGTGAAGTGGGGGTAGGGACCTACGAGCAGTACTTC | CASSEVGVGTYEQYF | TRBJ2-7 | . | . | TRBV2
TGTGCCAGCAGCCAAGTTGTAGGCAAACTGTTTTTT | CASSQVVGKLFF | TRBJ1-4 | once | . | TRBV14
TGCAGTGCTAGAGTGGCGGGAGGGACAGAGACCCAGTACTTC | CSARVAGGTETQYF | TRBJ2-5 | few | TRBD2 | TRBV20-1
TGTGCCAGCAGCCAAGGAGTCCTCGCCAAAAACATTCAGTACTTC | CASSQGVLAKNIQYF | TRBJ2-4 | . | . | TRBV3-1